This T cell receptor (beta chain) was documented in a study of radiotherapy plus CTLA-4 blockade in lung cancer. Study summary: Disease control was present in 30% to 35% of patients, and objective responses in approximately 20%. The study's findings and limits: Radiotherapy plus ipilimumab was followed by expansion in blood of tumor-derived TCR clones.

Focal radiation plus CTLA-4 blockade with ipilimumab was administered to patients who had chemo-refractory metastatic non-small-cell lung cancer. For this clone: Its target is unknown.

This table comes from immunoSEQ multiplex PCR, and its TCRdb copy is limited to in-frame clones, with some not included. The sample shows tens of thousands of clones, 78% of them seen only once. This CDR3 has 16 amino acids. The junction had 3 bases not matched to a gene; V was cut back by 3 bases and J by 4 bases. Germline V gene data show CDR1 as LNHDA and CDR2 as SQIVND (reference sequence). The TCR was taken from a human donor with non-small cell lung cancer who had a complete response to radiotherapy plus ipilimumab. Material: peripheral blood, obtained from a patient treated with radiotherapy plus ipilimumab. The chain combines TRBV19 with TRBJ2-2; 12 bases are shared with TRBD2. The CDR3 region has the DNA TGTGCCAGTAGTATCTGGACTAGCGGGACCACCGGGGAGCTGTTTTTT. It translates to CASSIWTSGTTGELFF.